These 24 T cell receptor beta chains were all obtained from the same sample, sequenced in a study of T-cell memory formation after mild COVID-19. TCRdb re-called the 5' RACE reads through MiXCR, storing one row per CDR3 protein. The sample has fewer than 500,000 distinct CDR3 sequences, roughly 23% seen once. Sequences were obtained from PBMCs or a T cell subset sorted from them (not recorded which). These receptors came from an adult woman who had mild COVID-19 (a few samples of this study predate the infection). Cell type and time point are not known.

CDR3 sequence: CASSAQGISTDTQYF. The CDR3 DNA reads TGTGCCAGCAGCGCACAGGGAATCAGCACAGATACGCAGTATTTT. The chain is built from TRBV9 and TRBJ2-3; D possibly corresponds to TRBD1 (6 bases). The CDR3 sequence is 15 residues long. The V end was cut by 3 bases, the J end by 0 bases, with 11 bases between. CDR1 and CDR2 (germline): SGDLS, YYNGEE. Full variable domain (rest looked up from reference TRBV9 and TRBJ2-3): DSGVTQTPKHLITATGQRVTLRCSPRSGDLSVYWYQQSLDQGLQFLIQYYNGEERAKGNILERFSAQQFPDLHSELNLSSLELGDSALYFCASSAQGISTDTQYFGPGTRLTVL.

This clonotype was found a few times. The V and J genes are TRBV5-1 and TRBJ2-7; 8 nucleotides agree with TRBD1. CDR3 length: 14 residues. Germline V gives CDR1 SGHRS, CDR2 YFSETQ. With 3 bases clipped from V and 2 bases from J, the junction kept 4 bases outside the gene matches. This CDR3 is CASSSGQETYEQYF. CDR3 coding DNA: TGCGCCAGCAGCTCGGGACAGGAGACCTACGAGCAGTACTTC.

This clonotype was seen only a few times. This chain links TRBV9 with TRBJ1-5; D is ambiguous. The V end was cut by 0 bases, the J end by 7 bases, with 8 bases between. The CDR3 covers 13 residues. Germline loops: CDR1 SGDLS, CDR2 YYNGEE. This CDR3 is CASSVAVGQPQHF. In DNA, the CDR3 is TGTGCCAGCAGCGTAGCAGTCGGACAGCCCCAGCATTTT.

This clonotype has only one observation. The rearrangement uses TRBV4-2 and TRBJ2-1, with 10 bases fitting TRBD2. This CDR3 spans 16 amino acids. The V gene end was trimmed by 0 bases and the J gene end by 5 bases; junction bases not matched to a gene: 4. CDR1 is LGHNA, CDR2 YNFKEQ, per germline. CDR3 sequence (DNA): TGTGCCAGCAGCCAAGAAAGTAGCGGGGGGAACAATGAGCAGTTCTTC. Encoded protein: CASSQESSGGNNEQFF.

The chain is built from TRBV7-9 and TRBJ1-1; D perhaps matches TRBD1 (6 bases). Germline CDR1 SEHNR, CDR2 FQNEAQ (reference sequence). V lost 3 bases, J lost 1 base, and 12 bases lay in between. This CDR3 spans 15 amino acids. The CDR3 here is CASSFVTGTNTEAFF. For the CDR3, the DNA is TGTGCCAGCAGCTTCGTCACAGGGACGAACACTGAAGCTTTCTTT.

This clonotype was seen more than once but under ten times. The chain couples TRBV5-1 to TRBJ2-7; D possibly corresponds to TRBD1 (6 bases). The CDR3 sequence is 15 residues long. CDR1 SGHRS and CDR2 YFSETQ come from the germline V gene. Trimming left V 0 bases short and J 0 bases short, with 10 bases between. This CDR3 is CASSLVGQSSYEQYF. DNA of the CDR3: TGCGCCAGCAGCTTGGTAGGACAGTCCTCCTACGAGCAGTACTTC.

The genes are TRBV7-9 and TRBJ2-5; 11 bases are a match to TRBD2. Germline CDR1 reads SEHNR; CDR2 reads FQNEAQ (reference sequence). CDR3 size: 16 residues. The V segment lost 2 bases and the J segment 5 bases; nucleotides outside the gene matches: 7. The CDR3 reads CASSLLAGGIGETQYF. CDR3 nucleotide sequence: TGTGCCAGCAGCTTACTAGCGGGGGGCATAGGGGAGACCCAGTACTTC.

The CDR3: CSVGDGGELFF. CDR3 bases: TGCAGTGTGGGAGACGGCGGGGAGCTGTTTTTT. This rearrangement joins TRBV20-1 to TRBJ2-2, with D perhaps matching TRBD2 (5 bases). V was clipped by 7 bases and J by 7 bases, with 10 bases between them. From germline, CDR1 is DFQATT and CDR2 SNEGSKA (reference sequence). The CDR3 is 11 amino acids.

In its sample, this clonotype was seen a few times. V gene TRBV7-9 combines with J gene TRBJ1-2; the match to TRBD1 covers 10 bases. V gave up 0 bases and J gave up 4 bases; unmatched junction bases: 8. Germline CDR1 is SEHNR and CDR2 is FQNEAQ (reference sequence). This CDR3 comprises 17 residues. CDR3 bases: TGTGCCAGCAGCTTAGCGTGGACAGGGGGACGTGGCTATGGCTACACCTTC. It translates to CASSLAWTGGRGYGYTF.

This clonotype was counted between two and nine times. The V call is TRBV5-1, the J call TRBJ1-5; D remains unclear. CDR1 and CDR2 (germline): SGHRS, YFSETQ. The length of the CDR3 is 13 residues. The V gene lost 3 bases and the J gene lost 5 bases, with 9 bases spanning the gap. CDR3 DNA: TGCGCCAGCAGCTCGGACGGTGATCAGCCCCAGCATTTT. This codes for CASSSDGDQPQHF.

This clonotype appeared a few times. The chain has TRBV5-5 and TRBJ1-1, with a possible D match to TRBD1 (6 bases). Between the trimmed V and J ends, which lost 4 bases and 1 base, there was a span of 14 bases. CDR3 length: 15 residues. CDR1 and CDR2 from the germline V gene are SGHKS and YYEKEE (reference sequence). The CDR3 coding sequence is TGTGCCAGCAGCCCCACGGACAGATGGAACACTGAAGCTTTCTTT. It translates to CASSPTDRWNTEAFF.

This sequence joins TRBV18 and TRBJ1-4; weak D call: TRBD1 (5 bases). This CDR3 comprises 17 residues. Germline CDR1 reads KGHSH; CDR2 reads LQKENI. The germline V and J ends were trimmed by 0 bases and 0 bases, with 11 bases remaining between them. Written as DNA, the CDR3 is TGTGCCAGCTCACCACCGAACAGGCTTGCAACTAATGAAAAACTGTTTTTT. It codes for CASSPPNRLATNEKLFF.

This clonotype was seen at least ten times. The chain carries TRBV10-3 and TRBJ2-1; D is possibly TRBD1 (6 bases). The germline V and J ends were trimmed by 2 bases and 7 bases, with 12 bases remaining between them. The CDR3 runs to 14 residues. Germline values: CDR1 ENHRY, CDR2 SYGVKD. The CDR3 sequence is CAISEDRNYNEQFF. CDR3 DNA: TGTGCCATCAGTGAGGACAGGAACTATAATGAGCAGTTCTTC.

This clonotype was detected a few times. The V and J genes are TRBV5-1 and TRBJ2-1; D possibly corresponds to TRBD1 (6 bases). The germline V gene has CDR1 SGHRS and CDR2 YFSETQ. The ends were cut back, 0 bases at V and 8 bases at J, with 18 bases in the middle. The CDR3 covers 16 residues. The CDR3 protein is CASSLAGRGPFDEQFF. The CDR3 bases are TGCGCCAGCAGCTTGGCCGGCAGGGGCCCTTTTGATGAGCAGTTCTTC.

This sequence joins TRBV29-1 and TRBJ1-2, with D possibly TRBD1 on 5 matching bases. The germline V and J ends were trimmed by 0 bases and 4 bases, with 18 bases remaining between them. The CDR3 is 16 residues long. Germline V gene data show CDR1 as SQVTM and CDR2 as ANQGSEA. The CDR3 region has the DNA TGCAGCGTTGAAGAAAGGGGAGACGGGCCCCGCTATGGCTACACCTTC. Protein: CSVEERGDGPRYGYTF. Variable domain in full (rest from reference TRBV29-1 and TRBJ1-2): SAVISQKPSRDICQRGTSLTIQCQVDSQVTMMFWYRQQPGQSLTLIATANQGSEATYESGFVIDKFPISRPNLTFSTLTVSNMSPEDSSIYLCSVEERGDGPRYGYTFGSGTRLTVV.

This clonotype was counted only a few times. The V call is TRBV4-2, the J call TRBJ2-7; 13 bases align to TRBD2. With 0 bases clipped from V and 1 base from J, the junction kept 6 bases outside the gene matches. The CDR3 has 18 amino acids. The germline V gene has CDR1 LGHNA and CDR2 YNFKEQ. For the CDR3, the DNA is TGTGCCAGCAGCCAAGAGCCCGTGGGACTAGCGGGATCCTACGAGCAGTACTTC. Protein product: CASSQEPVGLAGSYEQYF.

This clonotype has a handful of counts. This chain connects TRBV29-1 to TRBJ2-7; possibly TRBD1 or TRBD2 for D (5 bases each). Germline CDR1 reads SQVTM; CDR2 reads ANQGSEA. The V gene lost 1 base and the J gene lost 3 bases, with 22 bases spanning the gap. The CDR3 has 17 residues. The CDR3 spells CSVEVLSLSIGGYEQYF. The CDR3 nucleotides are TGCAGCGTTGAAGTACTAAGTTTGAGTATTGGGGGCTACGAGCAGTACTTC.

The rearrangement uses TRBV5-1 and TRBJ2-1, with D maybe TRBD2 (5 bases). The CDR3 loop spans 15 amino acids. The germline gives CDR1 SGHRS, CDR2 YFSETQ. Trimming cost V 7 bases and J 0 bases, with 14 bases left between them. In DNA, the CDR3 is TGCGCCAGCCTTCTTGGGGAGAGCTCCTACAATGAGCAGTTCTTC. This translates into CASLLGESSYNEQFF.

The chain recombines TRBV20-1 with TRBJ2-7, with D uncertain. Germline V gene sequence: CDR1 DFQATT, CDR2 SNEGSKA (reference sequence). Trimming left V 0 bases short and J 3 bases short, with 15 bases between. CDR3 length: 15 amino acids. CDR3 in amino acids: CSARDEPQPSYEQYF. In nucleotides, the CDR3 is TGCAGTGCTAGAGATGAACCACAGCCGAGCTACGAGCAGTACTTC.

This clonotype was seen a few times. The chain has TRBV5-1 and TRBJ2-7; no firm D call. Trimming left V 2 bases short and J 5 bases short, with 14 bases between. This CDR3 contains 14 residues. Germline V gene lookup returns CDR1 SGHRS and CDR2 YFSETQ. The CDR3 spells CASSFGPTGDEQYF. CDR3 nucleotide sequence: TGCGCCAGCAGCTTCGGGCCGACGGGCGACGAGCAGTACTTC.

This clonotype was counted a few times. The V and J genes are TRBV9 and TRBJ2-5; tentatively, D is TRBD1 or TRBD2 (5 bases each). Germline CDR1 is SGDLS and CDR2 is YYNGEE. CDR3 length equals 14 residues. V lost 0 bases and J lost 5, with 11 bases in between. CDR3 sequence: CASSVDGAGETQYF. CDR3 sequence (DNA): TGTGCCAGCAGCGTAGACGGGGCAGGGGAGACCCAGTACTTC.

V is TRBV4-2 and J is TRBJ2-7, with D perhaps TRBD2 (6 bases). Germline-derived CDR1 and CDR2 are LGHNA and YNFKEQ. The CDR3 consists of 13 residues. V was clipped by 4 bases and J by 4 bases, with 11 bases between them. The CDR3 loop is CASSPYGGYEQYF. The CDR3 DNA reads as TGTGCCAGCAGCCCGTACGGGGGATACGAGCAGTACTTC.

The sample holds a few counts of this clonotype. The V gene is TRBV19, the J gene TRBJ1-1; TRBD1 might be the D (6 bases). Trimming cost V 9 bases and J 4 bases, with 18 bases left between them. CDR3 length: 14 residues. Germline CDR1 and CDR2: LNHDA and SQIVND (reference sequence). The CDR3 spells CASISGVFGTEAFF. The CDR3 region has the DNA TGTGCCAGCATCTCAGGGGTTTTCGGCACTGAAGCTTTCTTT.

Only a few counts were recorded for this clonotype. This sequence joins TRBV25-1 and TRBJ2-7, with TRBD1 matching over 9 bases. The CDR3 covers 13 residues. Germline CDR1 reads MGHDK; CDR2 reads SYGVNS. Trimming removed 6 bases from V and 7 bases from J; junction bases left unmatched: 7. The CDR3 loop is CASRGTGTGEQYF. As DNA, the CDR3 is TGTGCCAGCAGGGGGACAGGGACGGGGGAGCAGTACTTC.